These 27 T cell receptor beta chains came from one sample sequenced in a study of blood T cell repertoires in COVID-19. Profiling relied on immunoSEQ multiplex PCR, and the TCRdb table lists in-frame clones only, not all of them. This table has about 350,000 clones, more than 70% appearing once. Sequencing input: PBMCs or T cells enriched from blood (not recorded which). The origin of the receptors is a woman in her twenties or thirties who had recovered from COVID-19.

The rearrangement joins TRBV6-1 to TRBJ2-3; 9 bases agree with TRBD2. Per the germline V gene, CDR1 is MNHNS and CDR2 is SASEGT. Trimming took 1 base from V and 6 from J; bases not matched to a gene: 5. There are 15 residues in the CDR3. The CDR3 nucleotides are TGTGCCAGCAGTGAAGAGCGGGGGGACCATGATACGCAGTATTTT. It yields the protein CASSEERGDHDTQYF.

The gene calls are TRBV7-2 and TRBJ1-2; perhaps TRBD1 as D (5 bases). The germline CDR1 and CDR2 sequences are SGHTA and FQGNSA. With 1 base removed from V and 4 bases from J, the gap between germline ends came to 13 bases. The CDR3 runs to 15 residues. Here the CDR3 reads CASSLDEGAVYGYTF. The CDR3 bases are TGTGCCAGCAGCTTAGACGAAGGGGCGGTCTATGGCTACACCTTC.

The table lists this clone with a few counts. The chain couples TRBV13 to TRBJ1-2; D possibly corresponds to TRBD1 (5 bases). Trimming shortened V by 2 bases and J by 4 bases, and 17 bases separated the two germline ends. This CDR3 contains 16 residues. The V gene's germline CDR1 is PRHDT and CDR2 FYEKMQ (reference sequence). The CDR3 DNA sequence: TGTGCCAGCAGCTTATGGGCCGGGGGTATCGGCTATGGCTACACCTTC. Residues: CASSLWAGGIGYGYTF. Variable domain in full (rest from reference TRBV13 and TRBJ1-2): AAGVIQSPRHLIKEKRETATLKCYPIPRHDTVYWYQQGPGQDPQFLISFYEKMQSDKGSIPDRFSAQQFSDYHSELNMSSLELGDSALYFCASSLWAGGIGYGYTFGSGTRLTVV.

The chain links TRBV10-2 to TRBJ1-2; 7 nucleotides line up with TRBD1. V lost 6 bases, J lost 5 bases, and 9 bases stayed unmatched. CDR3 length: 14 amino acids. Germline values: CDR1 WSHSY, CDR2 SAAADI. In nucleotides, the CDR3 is TGCGCCAGCAGCCGGGACAGTTCCACTTATGGCTACACCTTC. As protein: CASSRDSSTYGYTF.

CDR3 nucleotide sequence: TGTGCCAGCTCCCTCCCCGGGGGGAGCTCCTACGAGCAGTACTTC. It is translated as CASSLPGGSSYEQYF. V is TRBV18 and J is TRBJ2-7; 7 nucleotides align to TRBD2. The germline gives CDR1 KGHSH, CDR2 LQKENI. V was clipped by 6 bases and J by 0 bases; unmatched bases: 8. This CDR3 has 15 residues.

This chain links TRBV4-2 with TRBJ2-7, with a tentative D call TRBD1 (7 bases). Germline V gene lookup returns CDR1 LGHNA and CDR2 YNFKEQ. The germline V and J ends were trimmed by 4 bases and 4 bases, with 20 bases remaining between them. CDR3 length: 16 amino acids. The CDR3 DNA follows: TGTGCCAGCAGCCCTCAGGGGGGTGATAGGGCTTACGAGCAGTACTTC. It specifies CASSPQGGDRAYEQYF.

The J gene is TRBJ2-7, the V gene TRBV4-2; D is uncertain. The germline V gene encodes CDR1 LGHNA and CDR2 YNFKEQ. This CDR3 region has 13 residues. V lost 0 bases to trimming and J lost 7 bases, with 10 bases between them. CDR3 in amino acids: CASSQDLVREQYF. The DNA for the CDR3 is TGTGCCAGCAGCCAAGATTTAGTCCGGGAGCAGTACTTC.

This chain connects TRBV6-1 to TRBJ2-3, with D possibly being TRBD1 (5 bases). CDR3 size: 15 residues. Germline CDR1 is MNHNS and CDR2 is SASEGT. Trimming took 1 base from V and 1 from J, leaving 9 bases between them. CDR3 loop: CASSEGTYRTDTQYF. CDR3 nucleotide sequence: TGTGCCAGCAGTGAAGGGACATACCGCACAGATACGCAGTATTTT.

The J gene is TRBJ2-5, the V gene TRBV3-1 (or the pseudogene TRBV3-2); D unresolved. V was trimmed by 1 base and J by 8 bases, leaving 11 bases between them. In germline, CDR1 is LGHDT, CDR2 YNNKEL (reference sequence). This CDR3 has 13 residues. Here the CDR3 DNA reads TGTGCCAGCAGCCAAGGGAACGAGGCAACCCAGTACTTC. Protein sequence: CASSQGNEATQYF.

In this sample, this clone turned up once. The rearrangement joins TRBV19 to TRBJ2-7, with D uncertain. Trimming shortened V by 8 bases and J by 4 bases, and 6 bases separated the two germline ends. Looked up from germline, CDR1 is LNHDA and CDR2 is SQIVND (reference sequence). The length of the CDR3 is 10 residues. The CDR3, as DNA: TGTGCCAGTCCTACTTACGAGCAGTACTTC. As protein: CASPTYEQYF.

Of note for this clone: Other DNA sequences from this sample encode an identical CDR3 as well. The chain's CDR3 is CASSLTGLNTEAFF. CDR3 DNA sequence: TGCGCCAGCAGCTTAACAGGGCTGAACACTGAAGCTTTCTTT. The chain is built from TRBV5-1 and TRBJ1-1; perhaps TRBD1 as D (6 bases). This CDR3 has 14 amino acids. Trimming removed 2 bases at V and 0 bases at J, with 8 bases between. Germline loops: CDR1 SGHRS, CDR2 YFSETQ.

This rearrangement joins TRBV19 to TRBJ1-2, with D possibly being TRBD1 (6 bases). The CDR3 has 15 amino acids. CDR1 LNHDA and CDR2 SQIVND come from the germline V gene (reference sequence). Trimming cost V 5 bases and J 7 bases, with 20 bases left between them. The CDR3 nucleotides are TGTGCCAGTAGTTCGAGCAGGGGCAGGGATCCTGGCTACACCTTC. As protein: CASSSSRGRDPGYTF. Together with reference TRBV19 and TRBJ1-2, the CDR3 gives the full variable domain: DGGITQSPKYLFRKEGQNVTLSCEQNLNHDAMYWYRQDPGQGLRLIYYSQIVNDFQKGDIAEGYSVSREKKESFPLTVTSAQKNPTAFYLCASSSSRGRDPGYTFGSGTRLTVV.

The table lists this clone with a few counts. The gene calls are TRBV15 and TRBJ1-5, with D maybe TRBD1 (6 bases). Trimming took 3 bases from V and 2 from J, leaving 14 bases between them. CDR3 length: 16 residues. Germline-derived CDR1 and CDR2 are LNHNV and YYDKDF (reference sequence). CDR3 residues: CATSSITGNRNQPQHF. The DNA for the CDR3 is TGTGCCACCAGCAGTATAACAGGGAATCGCAATCAGCCCCAGCATTTT. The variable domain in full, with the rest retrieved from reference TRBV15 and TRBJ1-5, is DAMVIQNPRYQVTQFGKPVTLSCSQTLNHNVMYWYQQKSSQAPKLLFHYYDKDFNNEADTPDNFQSRRPNTSFCFLDIRSPGLGDTAMYLCATSSITGNRNQPQHFGDGTRLSIL.

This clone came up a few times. The CDR3, as DNA: TGTGCCAGCAGCTTAGATCAGGCGAATGAGCAGTTCTTC. This codes for CASSLDQANEQFF. This chain joins TRBV7-3 and TRBJ2-1; unclear D gene. Trimming removed 2 bases at V and 7 bases at J, with 9 bases between. Per the germline V gene, CDR1 is SGHTA and CDR2 is FQGTGA. The CDR3 contains 13 residues.

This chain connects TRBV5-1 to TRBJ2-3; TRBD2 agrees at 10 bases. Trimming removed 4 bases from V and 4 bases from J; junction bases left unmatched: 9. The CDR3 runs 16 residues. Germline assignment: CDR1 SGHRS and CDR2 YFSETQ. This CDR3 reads CASSVELAGLADTQYF. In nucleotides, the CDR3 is TGCGCCAGCAGCGTTGAACTAGCGGGGTTGGCAGATACGCAGTATTTT. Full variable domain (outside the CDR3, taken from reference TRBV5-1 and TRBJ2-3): KAGVTQTPRYLIKTRGQQVTLSCSPISGHRSVSWYQQTPGQGLQFLFEYFSETQRNKGNFPGRFSGRQFSNSRSEMNVSTLELGDSALYLCASSVELAGLADTQYFGPGTRLTVL.

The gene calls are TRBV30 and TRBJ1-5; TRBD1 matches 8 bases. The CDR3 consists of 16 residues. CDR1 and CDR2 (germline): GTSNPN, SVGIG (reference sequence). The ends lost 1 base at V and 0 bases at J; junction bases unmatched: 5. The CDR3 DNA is TGTGCCTGGAGTGGCAGGGGGCCTTATAGCAATCAGCCCCAGCATTTT. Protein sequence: CAWSGRGPYSNQPQHF. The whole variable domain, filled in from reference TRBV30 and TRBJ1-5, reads SQTIHQWPATLVQPVGSPLSLECTVEGTSNPNLYWYRQAAGRGLQLLFYSVGIGQISSEVPQNLSASRPQDRQFILSSKKLLLSDSGFYLCAWSGRGPYSNQPQHFGDGTRLSIL.

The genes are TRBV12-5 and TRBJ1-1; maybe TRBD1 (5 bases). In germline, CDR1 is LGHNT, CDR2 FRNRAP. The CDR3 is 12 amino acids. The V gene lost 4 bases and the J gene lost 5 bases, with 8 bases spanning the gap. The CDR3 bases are TGTGCTAGTGGTTGGGGGGGGACTGAAGCTTTCTTT. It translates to CASGWGGTEAFF.

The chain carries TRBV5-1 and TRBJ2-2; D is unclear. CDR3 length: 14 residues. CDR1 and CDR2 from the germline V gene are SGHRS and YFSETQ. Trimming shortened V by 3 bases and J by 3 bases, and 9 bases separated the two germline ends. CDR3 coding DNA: TGCGCCAGCAGCTCCGGGTCATACACCGGGGAGCTGTTTTTT. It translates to CASSSGSYTGELFF.

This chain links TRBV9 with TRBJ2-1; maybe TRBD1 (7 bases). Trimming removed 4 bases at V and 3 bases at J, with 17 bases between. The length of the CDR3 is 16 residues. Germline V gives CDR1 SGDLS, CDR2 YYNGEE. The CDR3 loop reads CASSQGGTRDYNEQFF. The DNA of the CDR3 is TGTGCCAGCAGCCAGGGGGGCACAAGAGACTACAATGAGCAGTTCTTC.

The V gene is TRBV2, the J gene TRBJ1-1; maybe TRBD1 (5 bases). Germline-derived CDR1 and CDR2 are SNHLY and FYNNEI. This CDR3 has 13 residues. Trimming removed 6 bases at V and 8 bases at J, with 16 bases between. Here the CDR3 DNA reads TGTGCCAGCAGGTACGACAAGGGGCGAGAAGCTTTCTTT. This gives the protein CASRYDKGREAFF. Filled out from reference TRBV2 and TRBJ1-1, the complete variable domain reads EPEVTQTPSHQVTQMGQEVILRCVPISNHLYFYWYRQILGQKVEFLVSFYNNEISEKSEIFDDQFSVERPDGSNFTLKIRSTKLEDSAMYFCASRYDKGREAFFGQGTRLTVV.

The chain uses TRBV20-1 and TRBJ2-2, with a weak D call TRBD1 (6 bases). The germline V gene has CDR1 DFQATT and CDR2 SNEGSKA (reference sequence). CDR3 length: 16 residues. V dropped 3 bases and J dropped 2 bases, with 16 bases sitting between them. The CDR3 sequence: CSASKLGTLNTGELFF. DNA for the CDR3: TGCAGTGCTAGTAAACTAGGGACACTTAACACCGGGGAGCTGTTTTTT.

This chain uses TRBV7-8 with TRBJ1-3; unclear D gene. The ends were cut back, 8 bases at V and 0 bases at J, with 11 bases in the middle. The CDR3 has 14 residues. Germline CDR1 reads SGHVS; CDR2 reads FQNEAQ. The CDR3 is CASARHPSGNTIYF. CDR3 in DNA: TGTGCCAGCGCCAGACACCCCTCTGGAAACACCATATATTTT.

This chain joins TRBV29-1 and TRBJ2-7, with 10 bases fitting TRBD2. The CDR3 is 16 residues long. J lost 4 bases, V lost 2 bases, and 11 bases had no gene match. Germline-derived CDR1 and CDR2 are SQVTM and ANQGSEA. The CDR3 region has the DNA TGCAGCGTTGAACTGGTTAGCGGGGGGACTGATTACGAGCAGTACTTC. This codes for CSVELVSGGTDYEQYF.

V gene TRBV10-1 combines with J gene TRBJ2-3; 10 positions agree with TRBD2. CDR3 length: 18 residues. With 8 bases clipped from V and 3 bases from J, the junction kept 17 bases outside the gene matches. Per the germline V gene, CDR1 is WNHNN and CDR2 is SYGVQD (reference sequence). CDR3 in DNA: TGCGCCAGCGTAAGGAGGCTAGCGGGGGATCAAGCGACAGATACGCAGTATTTT. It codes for CASVRRLAGDQATDTQYF.

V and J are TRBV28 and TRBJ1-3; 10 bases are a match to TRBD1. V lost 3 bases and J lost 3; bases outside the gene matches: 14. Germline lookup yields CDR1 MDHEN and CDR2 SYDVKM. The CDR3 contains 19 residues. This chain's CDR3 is CASSLSPGQGIIGGNTIYF. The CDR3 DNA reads TGTGCCAGCAGTTTGTCACCGGGACAGGGGATAATTGGTGGAAACACCATATATTTT.

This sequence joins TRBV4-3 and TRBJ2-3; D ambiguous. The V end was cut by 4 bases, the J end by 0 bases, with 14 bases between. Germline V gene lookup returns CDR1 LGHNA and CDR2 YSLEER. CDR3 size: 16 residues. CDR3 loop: CASSLGLEVSTDTQYF. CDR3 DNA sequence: TGCGCCAGCAGCCTTGGTTTAGAGGTTAGCACAGATACGCAGTATTTT.

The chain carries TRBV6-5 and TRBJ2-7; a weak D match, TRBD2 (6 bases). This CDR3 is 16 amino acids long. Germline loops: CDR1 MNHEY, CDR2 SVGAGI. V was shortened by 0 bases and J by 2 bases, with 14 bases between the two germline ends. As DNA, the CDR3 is TGTGCCAGCAGTTACTCATCCGGGACTGTAGCCTACGAGCAGTACTTC. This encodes CASSYSSGTVAYEQYF.